These 30 T cell receptor beta chains originate from one sample sequenced in a study of CD8+ T cells in alopecia areata. Extracted RNA was reverse transcribed into cDNA, the sequencing template. Repertoires were generated with immunoSEQ multiplex PCR, while TCRdb's copy carries only in-frame clones and drops some. The table lists about 220,000 clones, more than 45% of them singletons. As for treatment: oral pan-JAK inhibitor, 5-10 mg twice daily. Sequenced here: CD4+ T cells sorted from blood, sampled at week 4, from a patient treated with tofacitinib. These receptors originate from a human donor with alopecia areata.

The V gene is TRBV30, the J gene TRBJ1-2; 7 bases match TRBD1. The CDR3 sequence is 15 residues long. With 1 base clipped from V and 7 bases from J, the junction kept 12 bases outside the gene matches. Germline lookup yields CDR1 GTSNPN and CDR2 SVGIG (reference sequence). This CDR3 reads CAWSGTSVAGGGYTF. The CDR3 nucleotides are TGTGCCTGGAGTGGAACCTCAGTGGCAGGGGGTGGCTACACCTTC.

The CDR3, as DNA: TGTGCCATCAGTGAAAGAAGAGATAACTATGGCTACACCTTC. Its translation is CAISERRDNYGYTF. The chain joins TRBV10-3 to TRBJ1-2; D call uncertain. The CDR3 is 14 amino acids. V lost 3 bases and J 1 base, leaving 9 bases between the germline ends. The V gene's germline CDR1 is ENHRY and CDR2 SYGVKD.

The chain has TRBV19 and TRBJ1-1, with no clear D. CDR3 length: 14 amino acids. V lost 5 bases, J lost 1 base, and 11 bases lay in between. Germline lookup yields CDR1 LNHDA and CDR2 SQIVND (reference sequence). For the CDR3, the DNA is TGTGCCAGTAGTTTGGGCCGACCGAACACTGAAGCTTTCTTT. Translating gives CASSLGRPNTEAFF.

The sample holds a few counts of this clone. This chain connects TRBV6-1 to TRBJ1-5; 10 bases line up with TRBD1. V gave up 8 bases and J gave up 9 bases; unmatched junction bases: 7. From germline, CDR1 is MNHNS and CDR2 SASEGT. This CDR3 contains 13 residues. Written as DNA, the CDR3 is TGTGCCAGCGGGACAGGGGCCGATCGGCCCCAGCATTTT. Its protein product is CASGTGADRPQHF.

This sequence joins TRBV11-2 and TRBJ1-6; D gene uncertain. Between the trimmed V and J ends, which lost 4 bases and 10 bases, there was a span of 11 bases. Per germline, CDR1 SGHAT and CDR2 FQNNGV. CDR3 size: 13 residues. The CDR3 DNA is TGTGCCAGCAGCTCGCAAATGGGCTCACCCCTCCACTTT. This encodes CASSSQMGSPLHF. Drawing the rest from reference TRBV11-2 and TRBJ1-6, the complete variable domain is EAGVAQSPRYKIIEKRQSVAFWCNPISGHATLYWYQQILGQGPKLLIQFQNNGVVDDSQLPKDRFSAERLKGVDSTLKIQPAKLEDSAVYLCASSSQMGSPLHFGNGTRLTVT.

The J gene is TRBJ2-3, the V gene TRBV5-1; D perhaps matches TRBD2 (6 bases). The germline V gene encodes CDR1 SGHRS and CDR2 YFSETQ. V was clipped by 0 bases and J by 4 bases, with 9 bases between them. The CDR3 spans 14 residues. CDR3 nucleotides: TGCGCCAGCAGCTTGGTCAGGGAGGCAGATACGCAGTATTTT. Protein sequence: CASSLVREADTQYF. Combining the CDR3 with reference TRBV5-1 and TRBJ2-3 gives the whole variable domain KAGVTQTPRYLIKTRGQQVTLSCSPISGHRSVSWYQQTPGQGLQFLFEYFSETQRNKGNFPGRFSGRQFSNSRSEMNVSTLELGDSALYLCASSLVREADTQYFGPGTRLTVL.

This clone was found a few times. The genes are TRBV18 and TRBJ1-2; 12 bases align to TRBD1. The trim removed 0 bases at V and 0 bases at J, leaving 2 bases unmatched. Germline V CDR1 and CDR2: KGHSH, LQKENI. The CDR3 sequence is 17 residues long. The CDR3 DNA sequence: TGTGCCAGCTCACCACCGGGACAGGGGGCCGCTAACTATGGCTACACCTTC. It encodes CASSPPGQGAANYGYTF.

The gene calls are TRBV7-3 and TRBJ2-3, with a weak D call TRBD2 (6 bases). The length of the CDR3 is 15 residues. V was cut by 2 bases and J by 2 bases, with 11 bases left in between. Germline-derived CDR1 and CDR2 are SGHTA and FQGTGA. The CDR3: CASSLSGLHTDTQYF. Written as DNA, the CDR3 is TGTGCCAGCAGCTTATCGGGACTCCACACAGATACGCAGTATTTT.

The chain joins TRBV11-2 to TRBJ2-7; 9 nucleotides line up with TRBD1. Trimming at V came to 5 bases and at J to 6 bases, leaving 8 bases not matched to a gene. From germline, CDR1 is SGHAT and CDR2 FQNNGV. The CDR3 has 14 residues. CDR3 sequence reads: CASSPGTGFSEQYF. The CDR3 DNA follows: TGTGCCAGCAGCCCCGGGACAGGGTTTAGCGAGCAGTACTTC.

J is TRBJ1-5 and V is TRBV10-3, with D perhaps matching TRBD1 (5 bases). V was cut by 6 bases and J by 1 base, with 13 bases left in between. Germline V gene lookup returns CDR1 ENHRY and CDR2 SYGVKD. This CDR3 is 15 amino acids long. As DNA, the CDR3 is TGTGCCATCAGCGCCTCACGGGGGAGCAATCAGCCCCAGCATTTT. Protein sequence: CAISASRGSNQPQHF.

J is TRBJ1-2 and V is TRBV29-1; D perhaps matches TRBD1 (6 bases). The V gene lost 6 bases and the J gene lost 4 bases, with 9 bases spanning the gap. CDR3 size: 11 residues. Germline CDR1 SQVTM, CDR2 ANQGSEA. The CDR3 coding sequence is TGCAGCGTGGGACATTTCTATGGCTACACCTTC. It encodes CSVGHFYGYTF. Full variable domain (outside the CDR3, taken from reference TRBV29-1 and TRBJ1-2): SAVISQKPSRDICQRGTSLTIQCQVDSQVTMMFWYRQQPGQSLTLIATANQGSEATYESGFVIDKFPISRPNLTFSTLTVSNMSPEDSSIYLCSVGHFYGYTFGSGTRLTVV.

About this clone: The same CDR3 also results from other DNA sequences found in this sample. V is TRBV18 and J is TRBJ2-5; perhaps TRBD1 as D (6 bases). The CDR3 is 13 amino acids. Germline lookup yields CDR1 KGHSH and CDR2 LQKENI. V lost 6 bases, J lost 2 bases, and 10 bases lay in between. The CDR3 sequence is CASSPGQQETQYF. For the CDR3, the DNA is TGTGCCAGCTCCCCAGGACAGCAAGAGACCCAGTACTTC.

This clone was counted a few times. V and J are TRBV7-2 and TRBJ2-1; 8 bases map to TRBD2. The CDR3 runs to 14 residues. The V gene end was trimmed by 3 bases and the J gene end by 6 bases; junction bases not matched to a gene: 4. Germline loops: CDR1 SGHTA, CDR2 FQGNSA. The CDR3 spells CASSLRAGGNEQFF. Written as DNA, the CDR3 is TGTGCCAGCAGCTTGAGGGCGGGGGGCAATGAGCAGTTCTTC. Full variable domain (missing parts from reference TRBV7-2 and TRBJ2-1): GAGVSQSPSNKVTEKGKDVELRCDPISGHTALYWYRQSLGQGLEFLIYFQGNSAPDKSGLPSDRFSAERTGGSVSTLTIQRTQQEDSAVYLCASSLRAGGNEQFFGPGTRLTVL.

This clone came up a few times. The gene calls are TRBV29-1 and TRBJ1-4; D might be TRBD1 (5 bases). Germline V gives CDR1 SQVTM, CDR2 ANQGSEA. The ends were cut back, 6 bases at V and 5 bases at J, with 13 bases in the middle. This CDR3 comprises 13 residues. Here the CDR3 reads CSVTGTQNEKLFF. As DNA, the CDR3 is TGCAGCGTGACCGGGACGCAGAATGAAAAACTGTTTTTT.

The chain is built from TRBV4-3 and TRBJ2-7; 8 bases fit TRBD1. V trimming: 3 bases; J trimming: 0 bases; junction bases outside the gene matches: 7. Germline V gene data show CDR1 as LGHNA and CDR2 as YSLEER. The CDR3 contains 16 residues. CDR3 nucleotide sequence: TGCGCCAGCAGCCATATCACCGGGACAGGCTCCTACGAGCAGTACTTC. Translating it yields CASSHITGTGSYEQYF.

CDR3 region: CASSPRWLSSANQPQHF. In nucleotides, the CDR3 is TGCGCCAGCAGCCCGAGGTGGCTTTCCAGCGCCAATCAGCCCCAGCATTTT. V gene TRBV4-3 combines with J gene TRBJ1-5; no clear D. Trimming took off 4 bases at V and 3 bases at J, with 19 bases between the two ends. CDR1 is LGHNA, CDR2 YSLEER, per germline. This CDR3 comprises 17 residues.

This chain links TRBV4-3 with TRBJ2-3, with 14 bases aligning to TRBD2. The CDR3 is 19 residues long. J gave up 1 base and V 0 bases, and 6 bases lay outside the gene matches. CDR1 LGHNA and CDR2 YSLEER come from the germline V gene. This chain's CDR3 is CASSQDLSGLAGGTDTQYF. CDR3 nucleotides: TGCGCCAGCAGCCAAGATCTATCGGGACTAGCGGGGGGCACAGATACGCAGTATTTT.

This clone was observed a single time. The J gene is TRBJ1-6, the V gene TRBV29-1; the match to TRBD1 covers 7 bases. V dropped 6 bases and J dropped 9; count of bases not matched to a gene: 11. Germline assignment: CDR1 SQVTM and CDR2 ANQGSEA. The length of the CDR3 is 14 residues. The CDR3 sequence is CSVGGGTVSSPLHF. In DNA, the CDR3 is TGCAGCGTCGGCGGCGGGACAGTCAGTTCACCCCTCCACTTT.

The chain employs TRBV21-1 and TRBJ1-1. TRBV21-1 is annotated as a pseudogene. This CDR3 spans 19 amino acids. CDR3 in DNA: TGTGCCAGCAGCAAAGCGCTGAGGGGGACTGAACCTATGAACACTGAAGCTTTCTTT. Its protein product is CASSKALRGTEPMNTEAFF.

This chain connects TRBV4-3 to TRBJ2-1; D call uncertain. The CDR3 spans 14 residues. Germline CDR1 and CDR2: LGHNA and YSLEER. V lost 1 base and J 7 bases, leaving 11 bases between the germline ends. The CDR3 DNA sequence: TGCGCCAGCAGCCAAGCTAAAACAGCTAATGAGCAGTTCTTC. This sequence encodes CASSQAKTANEQFF.

The CDR3 loop reads CASRPPLADTQYF. The CDR3 DNA is TGTGCCAGCAGGCCCCCACTGGCAGATACGCAGTATTTT. The J gene is TRBJ2-3, the V gene TRBV6-5, with no clear D. There are 13 residues in the CDR3. V lost 6 bases to trimming and J lost 4 bases, with 11 bases between them. Germline V gives CDR1 MNHEY, CDR2 SVGAGI.

This clone was counted between two and nine times. A read error may produce the germline difference seen at one junction end. This rearrangement joins TRBV7-2 to TRBJ2-1; 8 bases map to TRBD2. The length of the CDR3 is 15 residues. CDR1 is SGHTA and CDR2 is FQGNSA in the germline V gene. The chain's CDR3 is CASSTGLAGANEQFF. As DNA, the CDR3 is TGCGCCAGCAGCACCGGACTAGCAGGGGCCAATGAGCAGTTCTTC. Complete variable domain (other parts from reference TRBV7-2 and TRBJ2-1): GAGVSQSPSNKVTEKGKDVELRCDPISGHTALYWYRQSLGQGLEFLIYFQGNSAPDKSGLPSDRFSAERTGGSVSTLTIQRTQQEDSAVYLCASSTGLAGANEQFFGPGTRLTVL.

The chain uses TRBV6-1 and TRBJ2-1, with 9 bases aligning to TRBD1. Per the germline V gene, CDR1 is MNHNS and CDR2 is SASEGT. The CDR3 is 18 amino acids. Losses at the gene ends were 4 bases for V and 8 bases for J; bases not matched to a gene: 18. The CDR3 DNA sequence: TGTGCCAGCAGTGTCGCGGACAGGGGCCGAAGGGTGTATGATGAGCAGTTCTTC. It translates to CASSVADRGRRVYDEQFF.

This clone was counted ten times or more. Other DNA sequences in this sample translate to the same CDR3. This chain uses TRBV4-3 with TRBJ2-3; TRBD2 is a possible D gene (6 bases). V lost 1 base, J lost 2 bases, and 10 bases lay in between. Per the germline V gene, CDR1 is LGHNA and CDR2 is YSLEER. The CDR3 contains 15 residues. CDR3 sequence: CASSQVGGDTDTQYF. The CDR3 nucleotides read TGCGCCAGCAGCCAAGTCGGCGGGGACACAGATACGCAGTATTTT.

With regard to this clone: Additional DNA sequences in this sample encode the identical CDR3. This chain links TRBV25-1 with TRBJ1-1, with unresolved D. Germline V lookup: CDR1 MGHDK, CDR2 SYGVNS. V lost 2 bases to trimming and J lost 4 bases, with 8 bases between them. The CDR3 sequence is 13 residues long. The CDR3 loop is CASSEPGGTEAFF. In nucleotides, the CDR3 is TGTGCCAGCAGTGAACCAGGCGGCACTGAAGCTTTCTTT. The full variable domain, with the rest looked up from reference TRBV25-1 and TRBJ1-1, is EADIYQTPRYLVIGTGKKITLECSQTMGHDKMYWYQQDPGMELHLIHYSYGVNSTEKGDLSSESTVSRIRTEHFPLTLESARPSHTSQYLCASSEPGGTEAFFGQGTRLTVV.

The V and J genes are TRBV27 and TRBJ2-5; D remains ambiguous. CDR3 length: 13 amino acids. CDR1 is MNHEY, CDR2 SMNVEV, per germline (reference sequence). The V and J ends lost 4 bases and 2 bases respectively, with 8 bases between them. CDR3 residues: CASSSGNQETQYF. CDR3 nucleotide sequence: TGTGCCAGCAGTTCTGGGAATCAAGAGACCCAGTACTTC.

The chain employs TRBV29-1 and TRBJ1-5, with unresolved D. Germline V CDR1 and CDR2: SQVTM, ANQGSEA. The CDR3 spans 12 residues. V was pared by 7 bases and J by 4 bases, with 11 bases between. The DNA of the CDR3 is TGCAGCGCTGTTACACCAAATCAGCCCCAGCATTTT. It translates to CSAVTPNQPQHF.

This chain connects TRBV19 to TRBJ1-2; 10 bases are a match to TRBD1. The germline gives CDR1 LNHDA, CDR2 SQIVND (reference sequence). The V and J ends lost 5 bases and 3 bases, in that order; junction bases with no gene match: 3. This CDR3 is built from 14 residues. DNA for the CDR3: TGTGCCAGTAGTTTGACAGGGGGCGACTATGGCTACACCTTC. This sequence encodes CASSLTGGDYGYTF.

The chain has TRBV25-1 and TRBJ1-4; D is ambiguous. The CDR3 consists of 14 residues. CDR1 and CDR2 (germline): MGHDK, SYGVNS. The ends were cut back, 2 bases at V and 6 bases at J, with 10 bases in the middle. CDR3 sequence: CASSETQPDEKLFF. CDR3 nucleotides: TGTGCCAGCAGTGAAACCCAGCCGGATGAAAAACTGTTTTTT.

This clone has a single count. This chain uses TRBV30 with TRBJ2-2, with 13 positions matching TRBD2. The junction had 4 bases not matched to a gene; V was cut back by 2 bases and J by 4 bases. The germline gives CDR1 GTSNPN, CDR2 SVGIG (reference sequence). This CDR3 has 16 residues. DNA for the CDR3: TGTGCCTGGAGTACGGGACTAGCGGGGCTCACCGGGGAGCTGTTTTTT. It encodes CAWSTGLAGLTGELFF.